This T cell receptor beta chain derives from a study of shared clonotypes between healthy human individuals. Study observations and caveats: Naive CD4 clonotypes overlapped across several donors at about 5.2%.

An assay was performed, and its level was deep. Sequencing used immunoSEQ multiplex PCR; TCRdb keeps in-frame clones, though not all of them. The table shows about 600,000 clones, with roughly 95% occurring only once. In regard to this clone: Its antigen is unknown.

CD45RO-negative, CCR7-positively selected cells formed the naive CD8 fraction, excluding terminally differentiated effector memory CD45RA+ cells. This receptor was obtained from a woman aged 25 to 39 in good health. Sequences were obtained from naive CD8+ T cells sorted from blood.

CDR3: CASSSTVDKRGPDTQYF. The CDR3 DNA reads as TGTGCCAGCAGCTCAACAGTGGACAAGCGGGGTCCAGATACGCAGTATTTT. The J gene is TRBJ2-3, the V gene TRBV5-6; 7 bases are a match to TRBD2. CDR3 length equals 17 residues. The germline V gene encodes CDR1 SGHDT and CDR2 YYEEEE. With 3 bases clipped from V and 4 bases from J, the junction kept 14 bases outside the gene matches.